In this sample, the clone carrying this TCR beta chain turned up many times. Its antigen remains unknown. A much larger clone differs by one base, so this may be a read error. Ahead of thyroid surgery, no patient had received treatment of any kind. Germline V gene data show CDR1 as SGHAT and CDR2 as FQNNGV. This CDR3 comprises 18 residues. This sample was included in a study of metastatic and nonmetastatic thyroid tumors. Study summary: Comparison of repertoires was carried out across blood and tumor or nodule tissue from malignant and benign thyroid patients. Study-wide results and caveats: Reported TCR beta diversity, measured in blood and tumor, was significantly higher for malignant thyroid tumors than for benign nodules.

In the source study's methods: CDR3 was compared across clinicopathological groups, and the resulting differences were used to build a distant-metastasis classifier for papillary thyroid cancer. TCRdb reanalyzed the PCR reads with MiXCR. TCRdb's processing, not the study's, gives the V and J calls here. The sample gives fewer than 15,000 clones, approximately 35% of which show up once; over 10% is in the top ten. Sequenced material: tumor tissue. The chain joins TRBV11-2 to TRBJ2-2, with 10 nucleotides matching TRBD2. This receptor was taken from a female donor with papillary thyroid cancer or a benign thyroid nodule (not recorded which). Some clones in this sample may be carry-over from other donors' samples. CDR3 in amino acids: CASSSGPGTSEATGELFF. CDR3 nucleotides: TGTGCCAGCAGCTCAGGACCCGGGACTAGCGAAGCAACCGGTGAGCTGTTTTTT.